This TCR beta chain was identified during a study of blood T cell repertoires in COVID-19. Looking at the study overall: Collection of acute and convalescent COVID-19 samples took place in the United States, Italy and Spain. The cDNA or gDNA used as material had been derived from T cells, B-cell-depleted T cells, or PBMCs.

Source study methods: Using reference gene primer amplification, nucleated cell counts were estimated. The table came from immunoSEQ multiplex PCR; TCRdb's copy has only in-frame clones and leaves some out. For V, J and clone size, that table is used; D and trimming come from the DNA. The sample includes about 130,000 clones, about 88% of them seen just once. The CDR3 has 16 residues. Germline trimming cut 3 bases from V and 8 bases from J; bases unmatched to any gene: 10. CDR1 SGHNT and CDR2 YYREEE come from the germline V gene (reference sequence). The rearrangement joins TRBV5-4 to TRBJ2-2, with 10 bases lining up with TRBD2. The receptor comes from a man aged 60 to 75 with COVID-19, enrolled during active disease. Input material: peripheral blood. The CDR3 reads CASSSFLAGATGELFF. The CDR3 coding sequence is TGTGCCAGCAGCTCCTTTCTAGCGGGAGCAACTGGGGAGCTGTTTTTT.